These 2 T cell receptor beta chains came from one sample sequenced in a study of identical twins. TCRdb reanalysed the 5' RACE reads using MiXCR and keeps one entry per CDR3 protein. The sample records roughly 750,000 distinct CDR3 sequences, around 20% being singletons. This sample was also put to use in a study of T cells expressing NK-cell markers.

Sequenced: PBMCs. The receptors here all came from a young woman in good health.

This clonotype came up many times. The rearrangement joins TRBV3-1 to TRBJ2-7; maybe TRBD2 (6 bases). Between the trimmed V and J ends, which lost 3 bases and 3 bases, there was a span of 15 bases. CDR1 LGHDT and CDR2 YNNKEL come from the germline V gene (reference sequence). The CDR3 covers 15 residues. The CDR3 reads CASSQNPGRYYEQYF. DNA of the CDR3: TGTGCCAGCAGCCAGAACCCTGGGAGGTACTACGAGCAGTACTTC.

The chain uses TRBV4-2 and TRBJ2-1, with D possibly TRBD2 on 5 matching bases. The CDR3 is made up of 14 amino acids. Trimming cost V 0 bases and J 11 bases, with 14 bases left between them. The germline V gene encodes CDR1 LGHNA and CDR2 YNFKEQ. The CDR3 spells CASSQDRLARKQFF. The CDR3 DNA reads as TGTGCCAGCAGCCAAGATCGCCTAGCCAGGAAGCAGTTCTTC.